Below are 22 T cell receptor beta chains sequenced from a single sample in a study of PD-1 blockade in classical Hodgkin lymphoma. Indicated time point: cycle 4 day 1 (C4D1), after 6 weeks of nivolumab. Brentuximab vedotin exposure varied, and every patient relapsed after autologous stem cell transplantation. Isolation of CD8+ T cells from thawed PBMCs used magnetic negative selection. Produced via immunoSEQ multiplex PCR; TCRdb's table is partial and in-frame only. The repertoire holds roughly 10,000 clones, with approximately 74% as singletons. The input for sequencing was CD8+ T cells from blood, taken before the fourth cycle of nivolumab. The receptors originated from a human donor with classical Hodgkin lymphoma.

The chain combines TRBV5-1 with TRBJ2-3, with no clear D. The CDR3 runs to 14 residues. Germline values: CDR1 SGHRS, CDR2 YFSETQ. The V end was cut by 0 bases, the J end by 0 bases, with 5 bases between. CDR3 bases: TGCGCCAGCAGCTTGGAAGTCAGCACAGATACGCAGTATTTT. Translated, it gives CASSLEVSTDTQYF.

The chain recombines TRBV19 with TRBJ1-1, with 9 bases identical to TRBD1. The CDR3 has 14 amino acids. The germline gives CDR1 LNHDA, CDR2 SQIVND (reference sequence). V dropped 5 bases and J dropped 5; count of bases not matched to a gene: 6. CDR3 sequence (DNA): TGTGCCAGTAGTGTTGGACAGGGGAGAACTGAAGCTTTCTTT. Protein: CASSVGQGRTEAFF.

The chain has TRBV7-9 and TRBJ2-1; 8 bases fit TRBD2. Losses at the gene ends were 1 base for V and 6 bases for J; bases not matched to a gene: 11. The CDR3 runs to 17 residues. CDR1 and CDR2 from the germline V gene are SEHNR and FQNEAQ (reference sequence). The CDR3 loop is CASSLGPAGVEGNEQFF. In DNA form, the CDR3 reads TGTGCCAGCAGCTTAGGTCCAGCGGGAGTGGAAGGCAATGAGCAGTTCTTC. The whole variable domain, remainder taken from reference TRBV7-9 and TRBJ2-1, is DTGVSQNPRHKITKRGQNVTFRCDPISEHNRLYWYRQTLGQGPEFLTYFQNEAQLEKSRLLSDRFSAERPKGSFSTLEIQRTEQGDSAMYLCASSLGPAGVEGNEQFFGPGTRLTVL.

The CDR3 protein is CASSERQITYEQYF. Written as DNA, the CDR3 is TGTGCCAGCAGTGAACGGCAGATTACCTACGAGCAGTACTTC. The V and J genes are TRBV2 and TRBJ2-7; no reliable D call. The germline V gene has CDR1 SNHLY and CDR2 FYNNEI. The CDR3 consists of 14 residues. The V end lost 2 bases, the J end lost 2 bases, and 10 bases lay between the germline ends.

The chain combines TRBV6-1 with TRBJ2-6; 10 nucleotides align to TRBD1. V gave up 2 bases and J gave up 0 bases; unmatched junction bases: 7. The length of the CDR3 is 19 residues. The germline gives CDR1 MNHNS, CDR2 SASEGT. For the CDR3, the DNA is TGTGCCAGCAGTGAACGGACAGGGGGATATCTCTCTGGGGCCAACGTCCTGACTTTC. It translates to CASSERTGGYLSGANVLTF.

This chain uses TRBV27 with TRBJ2-7; the match to TRBD1 covers 7 bases. V trimming: 6 bases; J trimming: 3 bases; junction bases outside the gene matches: 11. CDR3 length equals 15 residues. From germline, CDR1 is MNHEY and CDR2 SMNVEV (reference sequence). The CDR3 DNA reads TGTGCCAGCAGCCCCCATAGGGGGCTTCTCTACGAGCAGTACTTC. It encodes CASSPHRGLLYEQYF.

V usage is TRBV6-1 and J usage is TRBJ2-1, with 7 bases matching TRBD1. The CDR3 sequence is 13 residues long. Germline-derived CDR1 and CDR2 are MNHNS and SASEGT. V lost 4 bases to trimming and J lost 7 bases; unmatched junction nucleotides: 4. Here the CDR3 DNA reads TGTGCCAGCAGTGTGACAGGGTCAAATGAGCAGTTCTTC. The encoded protein is CASSVTGSNEQFF.

The rearrangement links TRBV5-4 to TRBJ2-1; perhaps TRBD2 as D (5 bases). Trimming cost V 0 bases and J 0 bases, with 10 bases left between them. The V gene's germline CDR1 is SGHNT and CDR2 YYREEE (reference sequence). The CDR3 covers 16 residues. The CDR3 DNA follows: TGTGCCAGCAGCTTGGGAGCGGAAAGCTCCTACAATGAGCAGTTCTTC. The encoded protein is CASSLGAESSYNEQFF. Full variable domain (remainder filled in from reference TRBV5-4 and TRBJ2-1): ETGVTQSPTHLIKTRGQQVTLRCSSQSGHNTVSWYQQALGQGPQFIFQYYREEENGRGNFPPRFSGLQFPNYSSELNVNALELDDSALYLCASSLGAESSYNEQFFGPGTRLTVL.

To note about this clone: Other DNA sequences in the sample encode the same CDR3. V usage is TRBV9 and J usage is TRBJ2-1; D not resolved. Germline-derived CDR1 and CDR2 are SGDLS and YYNGEE. The V end lost 0 bases, the J end lost 0 bases, and 7 bases lay between the germline ends. This CDR3 contains 15 residues. The CDR3 nucleotides are TGTGCCAGCAGCGTAGGAGGCGCCTCCTACAATGAGCAGTTCTTC. Encoded protein: CASSVGGASYNEQFF.

This clone has more than one count but fewer than ten. This chain connects TRBV27 to TRBJ1-2, with D unresolved. CDR1 is MNHEY, CDR2 SMNVEV, per germline (reference sequence). Trimming stripped 3 bases from V and 9 bases from J, with 17 bases between. This CDR3 spans 14 amino acids. CDR3 bases: TGTGCCAGCAGTTTTCAGAGTGGGGATCGACGCTACACCTTC. This gives the protein CASSFQSGDRRYTF.

This chain uses TRBV5-1 with TRBJ2-7, with D tentatively TRBD1 (5 bases). The CDR3 runs 14 residues. The V end was cut by 4 bases, the J end by 3 bases, with 14 bases between. In germline, CDR1 is SGHRS, CDR2 YFSETQ. CDR3 DNA: TGCGCCAGCAGCGTCCTAGGGGCCAACTACGAGCAGTACTTC. Amino acid sequence: CASSVLGANYEQYF.

V is TRBV2 and J is TRBJ2-4; the D gene is possibly TRBD2 (5 bases). V was trimmed by 6 bases and J by 1 base, leaving 16 bases between them. The CDR3 runs to 16 residues. Germline V gene sequence: CDR1 SNHLY, CDR2 FYNNEI. The CDR3: CASRNLAGGAKNIQYF. For the CDR3, the DNA is TGTGCCAGCAGAAATTTGGCGGGTGGGGCCAAAAACATTCAGTACTTC.

This clone is medium-sized. This chain uses TRBV19 with TRBJ2-7; the match to TRBD1 covers 7 bases. The V and J ends lost 3 bases and 5 bases, in that order; junction bases with no gene match: 13. CDR1 is LNHDA, CDR2 SQIVND, per germline (reference sequence). The CDR3 loop spans 16 amino acids. The CDR3 sequence is CASSMVWDSERDEQYF. The CDR3, as DNA: TGTGCCAGTAGTATGGTTTGGGACAGTGAGAGGGACGAGCAGTACTTC.

The V call is TRBV28, the J call TRBJ2-7, with D perhaps TRBD1 or TRBD2 (5 bases each). The CDR3 is made up of 16 amino acids. V lost 5 bases and J lost 4, with 21 bases in between. Germline V gene data show CDR1 as MDHEN and CDR2 as SYDVKM. CDR3 sequence (DNA): TGTGCCAGCAGTCCCTCTACCGGGACCCTGGTGTACGAGCAGTACTTC. It translates to CASSPSTGTLVYEQYF.

The chain combines TRBV19 with TRBJ2-4; TRBD1 matches 8 bases. The germline gives CDR1 LNHDA, CDR2 SQIVND (reference sequence). CDR3 length: 14 residues. V lost 4 bases to trimming and J lost 7 bases; unmatched junction nucleotides: 6. The CDR3 DNA sequence: TGTGCCAGTAGTACGGACAGGGAGGTGAACATTCAGTACTTC. It is translated as CASSTDREVNIQYF. Full variable domain (remainder filled in from reference TRBV19 and TRBJ2-4): DGGITQSPKYLFRKEGQNVTLSCEQNLNHDAMYWYRQDPGQGLRLIYYSQIVNDFQKGDIAEGYSVSREKKESFPLTVTSAQKNPTAFYLCASSTDREVNIQYFGAGTRLSVL.

This clone appeared once. The rearrangement uses TRBV6-6 and TRBJ1-1, with D unclear. The CDR3 consists of 15 residues. V lost 4 bases, J lost 1 base, and 13 bases lay in between. From germline, CDR1 is MNHNY and CDR2 SVGAGI (reference sequence). CDR3 DNA sequence: TGTGCCAGCAGTTTACTCGTTCCAGAGAACACTGAAGCTTTCTTT. Amino acid sequence: CASSLLVPENTEAFF.

The chain combines TRBV27 with TRBJ1-1; 8 bases align to TRBD1. The CDR3 runs to 15 residues. From germline, CDR1 is MNHEY and CDR2 SMNVEV (reference sequence). V lost 5 bases, J lost 0 bases, and 5 bases stayed unmatched. CDR3 protein: CASSPTGGLNTEAFF. In DNA form, the CDR3 reads TGTGCCAGCAGTCCCACAGGGGGTTTGAACACTGAAGCTTTCTTT.

This clone is a singleton in its sample. The rearrangement joins TRBV6-1 to TRBJ1-6, with 8 bases that match TRBD1. CDR1 and CDR2 (germline): MNHNS, SASEGT. J gave up 7 bases and V 2 bases, and 4 bases lay outside the gene matches. There are 15 residues in the CDR3. CDR3 loop: CASSESTGGNSPLHF. CDR3 sequence (DNA): TGTGCCAGCAGTGAATCAACAGGGGGGAATTCACCCCTCCACTTT.

The chain combines TRBV4-1 with TRBJ1-2, with D hard to call. With 1 base removed from V and 8 bases from J, the gap between germline ends came to 11 bases. The CDR3 has 13 residues. Germline values: CDR1 MGHRA, CDR2 YSYEKL. The DNA for the CDR3 is TGCGCCAGCAGCCAAGGCCCGGGAGACGGCTACACCTTC. Its translation: CASSQGPGDGYTF.

The chain couples TRBV6-4 to TRBJ2-1, with TRBD2 matching 9 bases. The CDR3 is 15 residues long. Germline V gene sequence: CDR1 MRHNA, CDR2 SNTAGT. V shed 0 bases, J shed 8 bases, and the junction held 5 bases outside the gene matches. The CDR3 DNA follows: TGTGCCAGCAGTGACTCTAGCGGGAGCAATCATGAGCAGTTCTTC. Translating gives CASSDSSGSNHEQFF.

This clone was seen a single time. The rearrangement joins TRBV21-1 to TRBJ2-6; the table's D call, TRBD1, has no DNA check behind it. TRBV21-1 is shown as a pseudogene. There are 13 residues in the CDR3. The CDR3 region has the DNA TGTAGCAGGGGGATCCTGGGGGCCAACGTCCTGACTTTC. This gives the protein CSRGILGANVLTF.

The chain is built from TRBV2 and TRBJ2-5; D may be TRBD2 (5 bases). The V end lost 1 base, the J end lost 5 bases, and 8 bases lay between the germline ends. The germline gives CDR1 SNHLY, CDR2 FYNNEI. The length of the CDR3 is 13 residues. The CDR3 spells CASSEGRRETQYF. The CDR3 DNA is TGTGCCAGCAGTGAAGGGAGGAGGGAGACCCAGTACTTC.